The present entry profiles one TCR beta chain with its context. What it binds is unknown. The source of the sample is a study of cytomegalovirus exposure and HLA in healthy donors. Study summary: A data release that came early held roughly 85 million unique TCRs from HLA-typed donors.

CDR3 size: 16 residues. V dropped 0 bases and J dropped 5; count of bases not matched to a gene: 7. Germline assignment: CDR1 LGHNA and CDR2 YNFKEQ. Study conclusions and caveats: A link between a missense DCLRE1C variant and TCR beta V- and J-gene trimming emerged from a later analysis. Among immune exposure information, only CMV serostatus was available.

The PCR made use of 60 Vbeta and 13 Jbeta primers. Profiling relied on immunoSEQ multiplex PCR, and the TCRdb table lists in-frame clones only, not all of them. Counted here are 70,000 to 90,000 clones, 63% occurring once; the ten biggest clones make up approximately 16%. V and J are TRBV4-2 and TRBJ2-7; 10 bases agree with TRBD2. The sequence was obtained from a woman aged 40 to 50 in good health and CMV-seropositive. Sequenced: PBMCs. The CDR3 loop is CASSQDRLAGADEQYF. In DNA form, the CDR3 reads TGTGCCAGCAGCCAAGATCGTCTAGCGGGAGCCGACGAGCAGTACTTC.